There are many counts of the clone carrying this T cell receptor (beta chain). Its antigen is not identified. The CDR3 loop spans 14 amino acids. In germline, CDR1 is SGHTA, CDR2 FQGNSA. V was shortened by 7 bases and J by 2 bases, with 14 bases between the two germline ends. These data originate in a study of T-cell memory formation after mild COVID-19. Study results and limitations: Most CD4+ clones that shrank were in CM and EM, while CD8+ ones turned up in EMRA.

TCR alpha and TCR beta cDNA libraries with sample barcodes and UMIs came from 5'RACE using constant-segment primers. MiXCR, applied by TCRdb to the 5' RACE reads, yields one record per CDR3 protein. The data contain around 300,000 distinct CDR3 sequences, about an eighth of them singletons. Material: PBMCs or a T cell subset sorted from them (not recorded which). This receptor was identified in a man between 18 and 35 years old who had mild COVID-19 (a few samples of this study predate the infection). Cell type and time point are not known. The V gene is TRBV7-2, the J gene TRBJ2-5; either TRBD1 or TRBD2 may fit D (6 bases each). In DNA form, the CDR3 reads TGTGCCAGCACGGGGGCAGGGTGGCAAGAGACCCAGTACTTC. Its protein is CASTGAGWQETQYF.